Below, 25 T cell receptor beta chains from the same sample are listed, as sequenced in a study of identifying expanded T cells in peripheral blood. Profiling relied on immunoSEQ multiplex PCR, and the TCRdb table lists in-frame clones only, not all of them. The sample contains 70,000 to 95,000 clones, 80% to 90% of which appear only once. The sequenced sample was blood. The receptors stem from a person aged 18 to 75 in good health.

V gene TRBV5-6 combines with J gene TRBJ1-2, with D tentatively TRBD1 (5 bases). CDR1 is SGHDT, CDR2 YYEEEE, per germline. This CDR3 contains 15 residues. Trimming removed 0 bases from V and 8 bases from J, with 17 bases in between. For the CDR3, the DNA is TGTGCCAGCAGCTTGGTAGGGGTACGAGGTTCGGGCTACACCTTC. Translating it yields CASSLVGVRGSGYTF.

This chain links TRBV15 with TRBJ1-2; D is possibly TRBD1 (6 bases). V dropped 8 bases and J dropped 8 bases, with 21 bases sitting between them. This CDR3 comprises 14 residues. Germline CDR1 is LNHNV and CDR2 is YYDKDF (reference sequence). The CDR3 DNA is TGTGCCACCGGGAGCTTTAGGGGACATCTAGGCTACACCTTC. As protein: CATGSFRGHLGYTF.

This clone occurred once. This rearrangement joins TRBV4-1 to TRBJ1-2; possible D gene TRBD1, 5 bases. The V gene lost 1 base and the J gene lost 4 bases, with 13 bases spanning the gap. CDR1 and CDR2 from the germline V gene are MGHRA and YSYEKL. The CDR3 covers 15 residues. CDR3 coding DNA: TGCGCCAGCAGCCAAGCGGACAACTCAATCTATGGCTACACCTTC. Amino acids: CASSQADNSIYGYTF.

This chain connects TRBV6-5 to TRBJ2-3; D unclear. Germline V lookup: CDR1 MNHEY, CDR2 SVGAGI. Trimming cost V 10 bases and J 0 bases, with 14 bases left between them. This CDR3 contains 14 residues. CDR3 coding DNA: TGTGCCACGTCCGACGGGTTAAGCACAGATACGCAGTATTTT. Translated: CATSDGLSTDTQYF.

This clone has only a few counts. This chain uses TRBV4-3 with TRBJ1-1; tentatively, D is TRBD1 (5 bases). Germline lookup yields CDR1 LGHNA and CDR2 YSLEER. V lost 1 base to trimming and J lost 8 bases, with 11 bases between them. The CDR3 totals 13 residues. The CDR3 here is CASSQGRGREAFF. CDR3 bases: TGCGCCAGCAGCCAAGGGAGGGGCCGGGAAGCTTTCTTT.

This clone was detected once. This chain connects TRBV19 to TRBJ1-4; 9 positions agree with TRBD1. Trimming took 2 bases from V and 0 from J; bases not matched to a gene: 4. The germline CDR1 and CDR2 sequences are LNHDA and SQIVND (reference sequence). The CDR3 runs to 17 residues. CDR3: CASSIWGTGSTNEKLFF. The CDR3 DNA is TGTGCCAGTAGTATATGGGGGACAGGGTCAACTAATGAAAAACTGTTTTTT.

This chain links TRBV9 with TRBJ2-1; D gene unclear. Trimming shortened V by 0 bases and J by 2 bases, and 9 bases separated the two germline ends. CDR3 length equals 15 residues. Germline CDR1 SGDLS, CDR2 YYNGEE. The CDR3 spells CASSVASRPYNEQFF. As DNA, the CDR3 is TGTGCCAGCAGCGTAGCATCCCGGCCCTACAATGAGCAGTTCTTC.

The CDR3, as DNA: TGCAGCGTTGTGGAACAGACCGAAGCTTTCTTT. It is translated as CSVVEQTEAFF. V gene TRBV29-1 combines with J gene TRBJ1-1; no firm D call. Germline V gives CDR1 SQVTM, CDR2 ANQGSEA. CDR3 size: 11 residues. The V end was cut by 4 bases, the J end by 8 bases, with 11 bases between.

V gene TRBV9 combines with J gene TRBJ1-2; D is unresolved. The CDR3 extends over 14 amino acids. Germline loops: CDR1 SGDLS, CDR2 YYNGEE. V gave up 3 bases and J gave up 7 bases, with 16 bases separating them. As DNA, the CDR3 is TGTGCCAGCAGCGACCCAAGAAGTACCCGTGGCTACACCTTC. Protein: CASSDPRSTRGYTF.

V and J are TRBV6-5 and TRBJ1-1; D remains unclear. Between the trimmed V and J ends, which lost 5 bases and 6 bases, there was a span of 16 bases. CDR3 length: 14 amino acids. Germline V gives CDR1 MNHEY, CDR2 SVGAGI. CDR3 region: CASSTHSERAEAFF. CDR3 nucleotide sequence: TGTGCCAGCAGTACACACTCGGAGAGGGCTGAAGCTTTCTTT.

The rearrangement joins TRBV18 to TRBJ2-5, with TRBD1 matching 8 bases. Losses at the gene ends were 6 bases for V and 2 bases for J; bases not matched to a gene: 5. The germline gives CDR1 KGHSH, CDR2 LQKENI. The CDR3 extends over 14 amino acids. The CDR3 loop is CASSLGTGQETQYF. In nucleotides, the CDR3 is TGTGCCAGCTCTCTTGGGACAGGTCAAGAGACCCAGTACTTC.

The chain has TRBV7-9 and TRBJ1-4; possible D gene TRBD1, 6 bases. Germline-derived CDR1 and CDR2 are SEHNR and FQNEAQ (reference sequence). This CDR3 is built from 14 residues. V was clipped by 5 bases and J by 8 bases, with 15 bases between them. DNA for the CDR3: TGTGCCAGCAGCGAGGTGGGCCAGGGGGAAAAACTGTTTTTT. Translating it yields CASSEVGQGEKLFF.

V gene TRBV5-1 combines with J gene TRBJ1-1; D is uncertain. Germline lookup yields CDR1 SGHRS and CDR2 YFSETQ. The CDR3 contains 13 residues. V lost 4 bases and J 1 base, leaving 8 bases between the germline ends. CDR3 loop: CASSLTSNTEAFF. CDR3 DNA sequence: TGCGCCAGCAGCCTTACTTCGAACACTGAAGCTTTCTTT.

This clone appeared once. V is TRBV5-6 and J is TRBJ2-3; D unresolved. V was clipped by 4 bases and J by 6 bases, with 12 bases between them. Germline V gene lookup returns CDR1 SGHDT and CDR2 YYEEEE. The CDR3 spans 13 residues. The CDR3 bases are TGTGCCAGCAGCCAACAGATTGGCGATACGCAGTATTTT. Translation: CASSQQIGDTQYF.

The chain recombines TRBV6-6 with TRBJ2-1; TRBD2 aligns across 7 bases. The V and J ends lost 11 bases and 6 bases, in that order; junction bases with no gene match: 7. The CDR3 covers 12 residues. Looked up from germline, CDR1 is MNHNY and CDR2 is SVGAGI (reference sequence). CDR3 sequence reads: CAARDYTNEQFF. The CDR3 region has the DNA TGTGCCGCCCGGGACTACACCAATGAGCAGTTCTTC.

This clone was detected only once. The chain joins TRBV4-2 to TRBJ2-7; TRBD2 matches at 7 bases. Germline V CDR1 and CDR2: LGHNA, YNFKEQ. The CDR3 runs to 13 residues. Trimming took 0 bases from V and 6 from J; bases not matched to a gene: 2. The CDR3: CASSQDIAGEQYF. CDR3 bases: TGTGCCAGCAGCCAAGATATAGCGGGCGAGCAGTACTTC.

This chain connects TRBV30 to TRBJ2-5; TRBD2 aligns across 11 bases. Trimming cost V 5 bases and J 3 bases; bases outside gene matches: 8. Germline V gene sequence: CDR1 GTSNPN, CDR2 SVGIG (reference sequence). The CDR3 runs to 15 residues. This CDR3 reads CAWAKTSGDKETQYF. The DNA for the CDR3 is TGTGCCTGGGCCAAGACTAGCGGGGATAAAGAGACCCAGTACTTC. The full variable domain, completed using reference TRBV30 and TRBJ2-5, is SQTIHQWPATLVQPVGSPLSLECTVEGTSNPNLYWYRQAAGRGLQLLFYSVGIGQISSEVPQNLSASRPQDRQFILSSKKLLLSDSGFYLCAWAKTSGDKETQYFGPGTRLLVL.

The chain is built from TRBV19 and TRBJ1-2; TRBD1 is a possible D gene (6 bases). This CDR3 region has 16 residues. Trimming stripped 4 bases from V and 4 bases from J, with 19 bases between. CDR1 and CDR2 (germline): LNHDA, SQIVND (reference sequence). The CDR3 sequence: CASSSPLRGFGYGYTF. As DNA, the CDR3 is TGTGCCAGTAGTAGCCCCCTCAGGGGCTTCGGCTATGGCTACACCTTC. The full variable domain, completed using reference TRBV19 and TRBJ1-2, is DGGITQSPKYLFRKEGQNVTLSCEQNLNHDAMYWYRQDPGQGLRLIYYSQIVNDFQKGDIAEGYSVSREKKESFPLTVTSAQKNPTAFYLCASSSPLRGFGYGYTFGSGTRLTVV.

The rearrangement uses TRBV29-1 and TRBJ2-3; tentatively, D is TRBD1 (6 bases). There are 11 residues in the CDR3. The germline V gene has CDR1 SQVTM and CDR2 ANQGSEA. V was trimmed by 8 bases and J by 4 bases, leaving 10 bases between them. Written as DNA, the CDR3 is TGCAGCTTCCCAGGGGCAGATACGCAGTATTTT. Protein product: CSFPGADTQYF.

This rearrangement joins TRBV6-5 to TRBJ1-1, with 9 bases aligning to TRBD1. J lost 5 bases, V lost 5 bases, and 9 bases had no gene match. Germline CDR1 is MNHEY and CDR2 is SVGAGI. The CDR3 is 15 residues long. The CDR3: CASSHTDRGTTEAFF. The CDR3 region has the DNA TGTGCCAGCAGTCACACCGACAGGGGGACGACTGAAGCTTTCTTT.

The DNA for the CDR3 is TGTGCCAGCAGTGAACTGGGTCTTCAAGAGACCCAGTACTTC. This encodes CASSELGLQETQYF. V usage is TRBV2 and J usage is TRBJ2-5; D is unresolved. The CDR3 has 14 amino acids. From germline, CDR1 is SNHLY and CDR2 FYNNEI. Deletions cut 2 bases from V and 2 bases from J, with 9 bases between. The variable domain in full, with the rest retrieved from reference TRBV2 and TRBJ2-5, is EPEVTQTPSHQVTQMGQEVILRCVPISNHLYFYWYRQILGQKVEFLVSFYNNEISEKSEIFDDQFSVERPDGSNFTLKIRSTKLEDSAMYFCASSELGLQETQYFGPGTRLLVL.

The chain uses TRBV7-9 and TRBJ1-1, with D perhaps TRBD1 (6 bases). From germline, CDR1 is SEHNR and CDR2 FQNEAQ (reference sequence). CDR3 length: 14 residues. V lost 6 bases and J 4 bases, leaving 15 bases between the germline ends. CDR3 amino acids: CASRNTGAGTEAFF. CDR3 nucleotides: TGTGCCAGCAGAAACACGGGGGCAGGCACTGAAGCTTTCTTT.

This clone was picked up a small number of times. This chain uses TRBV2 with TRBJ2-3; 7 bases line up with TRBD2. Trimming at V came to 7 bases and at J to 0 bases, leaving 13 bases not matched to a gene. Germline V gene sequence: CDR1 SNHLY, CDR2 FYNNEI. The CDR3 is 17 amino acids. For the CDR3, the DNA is TGTGCCAGCATGTCCCTCGGGAGGTCGACTAGCACAGATACGCAGTATTTT. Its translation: CASMSLGRSTSTDTQYF.

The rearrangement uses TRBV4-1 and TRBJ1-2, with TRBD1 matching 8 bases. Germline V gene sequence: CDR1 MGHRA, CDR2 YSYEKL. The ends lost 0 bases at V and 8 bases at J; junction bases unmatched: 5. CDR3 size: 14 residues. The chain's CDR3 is CASSQDGTGKGYTF. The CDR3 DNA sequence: TGCGCCAGCAGCCAAGACGGGACAGGTAAAGGCTACACCTTC.

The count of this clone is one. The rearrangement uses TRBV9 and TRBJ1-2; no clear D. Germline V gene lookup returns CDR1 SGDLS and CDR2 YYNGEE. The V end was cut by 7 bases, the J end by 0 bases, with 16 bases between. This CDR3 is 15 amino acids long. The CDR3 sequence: CASSEGGESNYGYTF. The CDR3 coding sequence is TGTGCCAGCTCCGAGGGCGGGGAATCTAACTATGGCTACACCTTC.